This entry lists 3 T cell receptor beta chains sequenced from one sample in a study of cytomegalovirus exposure and HLA in healthy donors. Primers for the PCR totalled 60 Vbeta and 13 Jbeta. Profiling relied on immunoSEQ multiplex PCR, and the TCRdb table lists in-frame clones only, not all of them. The listing records 90,000 to 150,000 clones. Sequencing was carried out using PBMCs. The source is a man aged 18 to 30 in good health and CMV-seronegative.

The rearrangement joins TRBV20-1 to TRBJ1-2; D not resolved. V was shortened by 3 bases and J by 7 bases, with 9 bases between the two germline ends. CDR3 length: 11 amino acids. Germline V CDR1 and CDR2: DFQATT, SNEGSKA (reference sequence). The CDR3 spells CSASQSSGYTF. The CDR3, as DNA: TGCAGTGCTAGTCAGTCTTCTGGCTACACCTTC.

The gene calls are TRBV28 and TRBJ1-5, with a possible D match to TRBD1 (5 bases). The CDR3 totals 15 residues. Between the trimmed V and J ends, which lost 4 bases and 2 bases, there was a span of 12 bases. Germline CDR1 reads MDHEN; CDR2 reads SYDVKM. The CDR3 sequence: CASSSPGDGNQPQHF. The CDR3 bases are TGTGCCAGCAGTTCCCCGGGGGATGGCAATCAGCCCCAGCATTTT.

The chain combines TRBV19 with TRBJ2-1; 9 bases are shared with TRBD2. V trimming: 3 bases; J trimming: 7 bases; junction bases outside the gene matches: 4. This CDR3 has 14 residues. Germline-derived CDR1 and CDR2 are LNHDA and SQIVND (reference sequence). This CDR3 reads CASSMRTSENEQFF. CDR3 DNA: TGTGCCAGTAGTATGCGGACTAGCGAAAATGAGCAGTTCTTC.